This is a list of T cell receptor beta chains from one sample in a study of cytomegalovirus exposure and HLA in healthy donors. Assay used: immunoSEQ multiplex PCR; TCRdb lists only in-frame clones, some missing. The sample has 150,000 to 200,000 clones, around nine tenths seen once. Material for sequencing was PBMCs. Receptors originate from a woman aged 18 to 35 in good health and CMV-seronegative. The CDR3 runs from the conserved cysteine through the conserved F or W. The order of the fields is J gene, clone size, D gene, V gene, CDR3 protein, CDR3 DNA. The D gene is left open where the match is weak. The listing skips clone size in some rows; elsewhere it reads once, few, many or a size class.

TRBJ2-1,NA,TRBD2,TRBV9,CASSAPGVAGSGWDNEQFF,TGTGCCAGCAGCGCCCCTGGGGTAGCGGGGTCGGGGTGGGACAATGAGCAGTTCTTC
TRBJ2-7,few,TRBD2,TRBV29-1,CSVTSTSGRNEQYF,TGCAGCGTCACAAGTACTAGCGGGAGGAACGAGCAGTACTTC
TRBJ2-3,NA,NA,TRBV6-5,CASSYGGAQYF,TGTGCCAGCAGTTACGGCGGCGCGCAGTATTTT
TRBJ1-1,NA,NA,TRBV18,CASSPRIGHPMNTEAFF,TGTGCCAGCTCACCCCGGATCGGACACCCCATGAACACTGAAGCTTTCTTT
TRBJ2-7,NA,NA,TRBV9,CASSVGDTDYTYEQYF,TGTGCCAGCAGCGTAGGGGACACAGATTACACTTACGAGCAGTACTTC
TRBJ1-6,NA,NA,TRBV19,CASRGGAGTVYNSPLHF,TGTGCCAGTAGAGGTGGGGCCGGGACTGTGTATAATTCACCCCTCCACTTT
TRBJ2-3,once,NA,TRBV29-1,CSVGGTVTDTQYF,TGCAGCGTTGGCGGGACAGTCACAGATACGCAGTATTTT
TRBJ2-7,NA,TRBD2,TRBV5-1,CASSLSSGGYEQYF,TGCGCCAGCAGCTTGTCTAGCGGGGGTTACGAGCAGTACTTC
TRBJ1-3,NA,TRBD1,TRBV7-9,CASSSTRDRAENTIYF,TGTGCCAGCAGCTCAACACGGGACAGGGCCGAAAACACCATATATTTT
TRBJ1-6,NA,NA,TRBV28,CASSRNSPLHF,TGTGCCAGCAGTCGGAATTCACCCCTCCACTTT
TRBJ2-2,NA,NA,TRBV2,CASSPPDGLTGELFF,TGTGCCAGCTCCCCACCGGACGGACTCACCGGGGAGCTGTTTTTT
TRBJ2-7,NA,TRBD1,TRBV6-5,CASSSVLGQATYEQYF,TGTGCCAGCAGTTCAGTACTCGGACAGGCCACCTACGAGCAGTACTTC
TRBJ1-6,NA,TRBD1,TRBV28,CASSSTGGTSPLHF,TGTGCCAGCAGTTCGACAGGGGGCACTTCACCCCTCCACTTT
TRBJ2-2,NA,TRBD1,TRBV4-1,CASSQDPGTGLTGELFF,TGCGCCAGCAGCCAGGACCCCGGGACAGGGCTCACCGGGGAGCTGTTTTTT
TRBJ1-2,NA,NA,TRBV18,CASSPSEDSGYTF,TGTGCCAGCTCACCTTCGGAAGACAGTGGCTACACCTTC
TRBJ2-1,few,TRBD2,TRBV6-6,CASSYPSGRPLDEQFF,TGTGCCAGCAGTTACCCGAGCGGGAGGCCCCTCGATGAGCAGTTCTTC
TRBJ1-5,NA,NA,TRBV7-9,CSSSLTNQPQHF,TGTTCCAGCAGCTTAACTAATCAGCCCCAGCATTTT
TRBJ2-4,NA,TRBD1,TRBV18,CASSFRDSKNIQYF,TGTGCCAGCTCATTCCGGGACAGCAAAAACATTCAGTACTTC
TRBJ2-3,NA,NA,TRBV25-1,CASSAPGTDTQYF,TGTGCCAGCAGTGCCCCCGGCACAGATACGCAGTATTTT
TRBJ2-5,NA,TRBD2,TRBV5-4,CASSPRLAGVQETQYF,TGTGCCAGCAGTCCCCGACTAGCGGGGGTGCAAGAGACCCAGTACTTC
TRBJ1-4,NA,NA,TRBV6-5,CASSLGGKLFF,TGTGCCAGCAGTTTGGGGGGAAAACTGTTTTTT
TRBJ1-1,once,TRBD1,TRBV11-3,CASSQRQGLNTEAFF,TGTGCCAGCAGCCAACGACAGGGATTGAACACTGAAGCTTTCTTT
TRBJ2-3,few,TRBD2,TRBV7-9,CSSRPPSGRVIDTQYF,TGTTCCAGCAGACCACCTAGCGGGAGGGTTATAGATACGCAGTATTTT
TRBJ2-6,NA,TRBD1,TRBV4-1,CASSRSDRAGANVLTF,TGCGCCAGCAGCCGATCCGACAGGGCTGGGGCCAACGTCCTGACTTTC
TRBJ2-7,NA,NA,TRBV2,CASSEGASHAYEQYF,TGTGCCAGCAGTGAAGGGGCTAGCCACGCCTACGAGCAGTACTTC
TRBJ1-1,NA,NA,TRBV10-1,CASSEFYGSQGTEAFF,TGCGCCAGCAGTGAATTTTATGGCTCCCAGGGCACTGAAGCTTTCTTT
TRBJ2-5,NA,NA,TRBV5-5,CASSLARVPKAQYF,TGTGCCAGCAGCTTGGCGAGGGTCCCCAAGGCCCAGTACTTC
TRBJ1-1,few,TRBD1,TRBV5-6,CASSPIGQGNTEAFF,TGTGCCAGCAGCCCAATCGGACAGGGGAACACTGAAGCTTTCTTT
TRBJ2-1,NA,NA,TRBV6-5,CASSYLRGGNEQFF,TGTGCCAGCAGTTACTTAAGGGGGGGCAATGAGCAGTTCTTC
TRBJ1-1,NA,TRBD1,TRBV10-3,CAIRQDRSTEAFF,TGTGCCATCAGGCAGGACAGGTCCACTGAAGCTTTCTTT
TRBJ2-5,NA,NA,TRBV27,CAALKGEGQETQYF,TGTGCCGCTCTTAAGGGGGAGGGGCAAGAGACCCAGTACTTC
TRBJ2-7,NA,NA,TRBV7-3,CASSLSSSYEQYF,TGTGCCAGCAGCTTAAGCAGCTCCTACGAGCAGTACTTC
TRBJ2-3,few,TRBD1,TRBV2,CASRGTPGQGEDTQYF,TGTGCCAGCAGGGGGACCCCGGGACAGGGCGAAGATACGCAGTATTTT
TRBJ2-5,NA,TRBD2,TRBV7-6,CASSQPGLAGRQETQYF,TGTGCCAGCAGCCAGCCGGGACTAGCGGGTCGCCAAGAGACCCAGTACTTC
TRBJ2-4,NA,NA,TRBV2,CASTKTGGQVPNIQYF,TGTGCCAGCACTAAAACGGGGGGCCAGGTCCCAAACATTCAGTACTTC
TRBJ1-5,NA,NA,TRBV7-2,CASSLGQGFAQPQHF,TGTGCCAGCAGCTTAGGGCAGGGGTTTGCTCAGCCCCAGCATTTT
TRBJ2-3,NA,NA,TRBV19,CASSILTETNTQYF,TGTGCCAGTAGTATACTTACAGAGACGAATACGCAGTATTTT
TRBJ1-1,NA,NA,TRBV20-1,CSAGPGREAFF,TGCAGTGCTGGCCCGGGGAGGGAGGCTTTCTTT
TRBJ1-1,NA,TRBD1,TRBV28,CATRQGKNTEAFF,TGTGCCACTAGACAGGGGAAGAACACTGAAGCTTTCTTT
TRBJ1-1,NA,NA,TRBV6-5,CASSYRAGGTEAFF,TGTGCCAGCAGTTATAGGGCAGGAGGCACTGAAGCTTTCTTT
TRBJ1-2,NA,TRBD1,TRBV7-3,CASSPSGTGGIFSGYTF,TGTGCCAGCAGCCCGTCCGGGACAGGGGGTATTTTCTCTGGCTACACCTTC
TRBJ2-7,NA,NA,TRBV9,CASSLRPGDTYEQYF,TGTGCCAGCAGCCTCCGTCCCGGGGACACCTACGAGCAGTACTTC
TRBJ1-1,NA,NA,TRBV18,CASSIGQNTEAFF,TGTGCCAGCTCAATTGGACAGAACACTGAAGCTTTCTTT
TRBJ2-7,NA,TRBD1,TRBV7-8,CASSRTGVPSYEQYF,TGTGCCAGCAGCCGTACAGGGGTGCCCTCCTACGAGCAGTACTTC
TRBJ1-1,NA,TRBD1,TRBV7-9,CASSRRTGRNTEAFF,TGTGCCAGCAGCAGACGGACAGGGCGGAACACTGAAGCTTTCTTT
TRBJ2-7,NA,TRBD1,TRBV18,CASSPPAGQGYEQYF,TGTGCCAGCTCACCTCCCGCGGGACAGGGCTACGAGCAGTACTTC
TRBJ2-7,NA,NA,TRBV29-1,CSVEDKPDSYEQYF,TGCAGCGTTGAAGATAAACCAGACTCCTACGAGCAGTACTTC
TRBJ1-1,NA,NA,TRBV13,CASSLGSTEAFF,TGTGCCAGCAGCTTAGGGAGCACTGAAGCTTTCTTT
TRBJ1-5,NA,NA,TRBV6-6,CASSFHRNQPQHF,TGTGCCAGCAGTTTCCACAGAAATCAGCCCCAGCATTTT
TRBJ2-1,NA,TRBD2,TRBV19,CASSTGLANEQFF,TGTGCCAGTAGTACGGGACTAGCGAATGAGCAGTTCTTC
TRBJ2-3,NA,TRBD1,TRBV29-1,CSVLRTGQYF,TGCAGCGTTCTCCGGACAGGGCAGTATTTT
TRBJ2-7,once,NA,TRBV20-1,CSATQDFEQYF,TGCAGTGCTACACAAGACTTCGAGCAGTACTTC
TRBJ1-2,NA,TRBD1,TRBV10-3,CAISESPGGDGYTF,TGTGCCATCAGTGAGTCTCCAGGGGGCGATGGCTACACCTTC
TRBJ2-3,NA,TRBD2,TRBV2,CASSWTSTGTQYF,TGTGCCAGCAGCTGGACTAGCACGGGCACGCAGTATTTT
TRBJ2-3,NA,NA,TRBV27,CASSLDGGRDTQYF,TGTGCCAGCAGTCTCGACGGAGGCAGGGATACGCAGTATTTT